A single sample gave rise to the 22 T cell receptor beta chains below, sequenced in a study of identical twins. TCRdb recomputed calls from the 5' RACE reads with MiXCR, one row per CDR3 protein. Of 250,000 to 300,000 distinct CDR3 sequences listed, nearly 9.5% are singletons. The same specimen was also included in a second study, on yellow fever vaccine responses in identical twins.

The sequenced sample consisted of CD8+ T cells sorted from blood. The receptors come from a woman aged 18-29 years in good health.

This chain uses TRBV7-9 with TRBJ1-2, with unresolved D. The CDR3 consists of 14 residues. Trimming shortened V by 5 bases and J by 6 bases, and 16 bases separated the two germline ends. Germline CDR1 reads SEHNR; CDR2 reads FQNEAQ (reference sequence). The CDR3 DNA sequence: TGTGCCAGCAGCCCCACCACCCTCAGGAATGGCTACACCTTC. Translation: CASSPTTLRNGYTF.

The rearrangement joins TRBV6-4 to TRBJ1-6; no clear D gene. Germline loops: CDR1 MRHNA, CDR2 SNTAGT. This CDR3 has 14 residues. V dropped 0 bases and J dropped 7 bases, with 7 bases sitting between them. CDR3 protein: CASSDSEANSPLHF. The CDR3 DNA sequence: TGTGCCAGCAGTGACTCGGAAGCAAATTCACCCCTCCACTTT.

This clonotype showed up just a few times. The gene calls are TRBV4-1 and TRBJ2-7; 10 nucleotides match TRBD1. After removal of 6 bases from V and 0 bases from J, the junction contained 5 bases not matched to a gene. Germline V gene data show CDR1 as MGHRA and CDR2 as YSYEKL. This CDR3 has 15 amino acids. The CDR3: CASSHRTGGSYEQYF. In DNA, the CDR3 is TGCGCCAGCAGTCATAGGACAGGGGGCTCCTACGAGCAGTACTTC.

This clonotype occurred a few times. CDR3: CSARDQGPADEKLFF. For the CDR3, the DNA is TGCAGTGCTAGAGATCAAGGCCCGGCAGACGAAAAACTGTTTTTT. The genes are TRBV20-1 and TRBJ1-4; the D is unclear. CDR3 size: 15 residues. Trimming removed 0 bases from V and 8 bases from J, with 16 bases in between. From germline, CDR1 is DFQATT and CDR2 SNEGSKA (reference sequence).

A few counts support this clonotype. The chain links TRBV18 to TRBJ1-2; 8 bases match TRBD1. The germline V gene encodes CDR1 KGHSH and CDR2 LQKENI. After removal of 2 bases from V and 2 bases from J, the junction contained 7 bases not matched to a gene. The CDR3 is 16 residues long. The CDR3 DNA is TGTGCCAGCTCACCAATTGGACAGGGAACGAACTATGGCTACACCTTC. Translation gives CASSPIGQGTNYGYTF.

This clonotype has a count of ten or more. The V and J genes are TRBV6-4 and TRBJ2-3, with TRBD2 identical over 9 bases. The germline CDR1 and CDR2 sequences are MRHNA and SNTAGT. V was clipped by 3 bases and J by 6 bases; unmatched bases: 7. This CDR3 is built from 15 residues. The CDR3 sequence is CASSEGGGAGDTQYF. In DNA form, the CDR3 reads TGTGCCAGCAGTGAAGGCGGGGGGGCTGGCGATACGCAGTATTTT.

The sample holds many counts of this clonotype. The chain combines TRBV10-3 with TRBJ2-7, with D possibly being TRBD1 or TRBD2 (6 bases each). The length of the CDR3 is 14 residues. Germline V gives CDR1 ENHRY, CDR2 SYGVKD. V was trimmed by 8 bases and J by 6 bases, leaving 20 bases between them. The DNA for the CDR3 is TGTGCCATCTCCCACGACCCGGGGGCGGGCGAGCAGTACTTC. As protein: CAISHDPGAGEQYF.

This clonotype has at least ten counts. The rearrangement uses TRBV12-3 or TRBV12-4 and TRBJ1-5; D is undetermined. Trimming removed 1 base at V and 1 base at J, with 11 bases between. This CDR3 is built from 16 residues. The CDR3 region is CASSLGAGNSNQPQHF. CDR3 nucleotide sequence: TGTGCCAGCAGTTTAGGGGCGGGTAACAGCAATCAGCCCCAGCATTTT.

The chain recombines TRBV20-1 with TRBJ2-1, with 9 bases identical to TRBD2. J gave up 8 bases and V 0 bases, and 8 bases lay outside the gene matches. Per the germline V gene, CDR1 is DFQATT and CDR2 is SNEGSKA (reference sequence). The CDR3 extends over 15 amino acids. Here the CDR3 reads CSAREASGTIDEQFF. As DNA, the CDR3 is TGCAGTGCTAGAGAGGCTAGCGGGACAATCGATGAGCAGTTCTTC.

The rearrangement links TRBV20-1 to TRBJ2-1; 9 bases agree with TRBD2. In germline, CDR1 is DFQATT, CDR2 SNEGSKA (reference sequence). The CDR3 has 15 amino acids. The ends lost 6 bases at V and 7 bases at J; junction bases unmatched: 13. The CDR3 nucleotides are TGCAGTGCCCAGACTTTGACTAGCGGCCTTAATGAGCAGTTCTTC. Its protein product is CSAQTLTSGLNEQFF.

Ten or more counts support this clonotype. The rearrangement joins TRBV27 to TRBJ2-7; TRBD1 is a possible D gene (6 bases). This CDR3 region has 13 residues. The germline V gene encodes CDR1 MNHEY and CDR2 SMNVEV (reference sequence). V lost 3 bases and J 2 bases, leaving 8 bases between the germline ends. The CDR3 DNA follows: TGTGCCAGCAGTTTTCAGGGGACCTACGAGCAGTACTTC. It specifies CASSFQGTYEQYF.

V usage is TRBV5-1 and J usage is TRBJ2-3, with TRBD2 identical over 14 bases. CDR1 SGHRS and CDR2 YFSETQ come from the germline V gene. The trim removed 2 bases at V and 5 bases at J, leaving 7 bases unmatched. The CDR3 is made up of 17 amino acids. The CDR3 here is CASSFPTSGGAEDTQYF. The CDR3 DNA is TGCGCCAGCAGCTTTCCGACTAGCGGGGGGGCAGAAGATACGCAGTATTTT.

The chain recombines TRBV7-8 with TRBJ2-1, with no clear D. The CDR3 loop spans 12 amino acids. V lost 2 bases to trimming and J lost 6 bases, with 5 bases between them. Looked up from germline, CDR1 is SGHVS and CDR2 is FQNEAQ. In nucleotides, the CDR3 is TGTGCCAGCAGCTTAATACTCAATGAGCAGTTCTTC. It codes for CASSLILNEQFF.

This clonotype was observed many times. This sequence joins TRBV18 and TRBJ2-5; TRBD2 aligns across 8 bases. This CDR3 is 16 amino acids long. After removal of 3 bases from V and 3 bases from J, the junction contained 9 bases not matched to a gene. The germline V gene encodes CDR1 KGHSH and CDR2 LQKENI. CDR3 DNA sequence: TGTGCCAGCTCACCGTTTCAGCGGGAGAGGGAAGAGACCCAGTACTTC. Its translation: CASSPFQREREETQYF.

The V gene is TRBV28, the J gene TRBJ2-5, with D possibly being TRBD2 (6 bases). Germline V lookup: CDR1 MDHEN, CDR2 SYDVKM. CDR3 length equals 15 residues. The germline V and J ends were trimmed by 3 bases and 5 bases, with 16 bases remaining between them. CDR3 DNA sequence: TGTGCCAGCAGTTTGTTCTTGGAGGGCCCCGAGACCCAGTACTTC. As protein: CASSLFLEGPETQYF.

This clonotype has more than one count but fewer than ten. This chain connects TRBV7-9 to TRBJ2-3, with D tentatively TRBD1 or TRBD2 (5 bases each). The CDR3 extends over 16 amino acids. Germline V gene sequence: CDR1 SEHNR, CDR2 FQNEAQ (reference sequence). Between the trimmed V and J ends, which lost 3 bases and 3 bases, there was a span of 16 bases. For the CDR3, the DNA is TGTGCCAGCAGCTTTCAGGGTCCCCGGGGAACAGATACGCAGTATTTT. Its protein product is CASSFQGPRGTDTQYF.

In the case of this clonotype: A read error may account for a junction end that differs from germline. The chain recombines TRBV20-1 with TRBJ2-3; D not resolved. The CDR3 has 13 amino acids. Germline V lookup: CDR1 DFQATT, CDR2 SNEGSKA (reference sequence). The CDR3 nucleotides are TGCGGTGCTAGAGGTCAGGGCACAGATACGCAGTATTTT. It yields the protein CGARGQGTDTQYF.

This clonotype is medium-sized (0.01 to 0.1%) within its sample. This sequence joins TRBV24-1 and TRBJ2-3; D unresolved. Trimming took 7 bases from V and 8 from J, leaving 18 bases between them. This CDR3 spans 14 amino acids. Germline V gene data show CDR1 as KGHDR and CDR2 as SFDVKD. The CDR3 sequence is CATSAATEYGTQYF. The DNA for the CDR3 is TGTGCCACCAGCGCCGCGACGGAGTATGGTACGCAGTATTTT.

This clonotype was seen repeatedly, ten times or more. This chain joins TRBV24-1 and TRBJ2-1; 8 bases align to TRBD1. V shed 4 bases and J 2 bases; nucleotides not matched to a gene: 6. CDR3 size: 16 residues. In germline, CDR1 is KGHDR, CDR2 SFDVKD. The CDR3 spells CATSEPDRDAYNEQFF. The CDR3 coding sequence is TGTGCCACCAGTGAACCGGACAGGGACGCCTACAATGAGCAGTTCTTC.

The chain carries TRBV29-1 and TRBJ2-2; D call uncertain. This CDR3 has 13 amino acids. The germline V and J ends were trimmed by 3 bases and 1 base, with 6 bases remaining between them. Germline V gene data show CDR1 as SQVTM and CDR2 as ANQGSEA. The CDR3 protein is CSVESGNTGELFF. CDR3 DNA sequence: TGCAGCGTTGAGTCAGGGAACACCGGGGAGCTGTTTTTT.

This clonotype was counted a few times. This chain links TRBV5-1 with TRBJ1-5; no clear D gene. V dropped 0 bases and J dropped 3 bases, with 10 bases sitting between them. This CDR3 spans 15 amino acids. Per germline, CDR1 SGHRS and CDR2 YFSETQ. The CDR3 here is CASSLASGVNQPQHF. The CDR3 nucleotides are TGCGCCAGCAGCTTGGCCTCGGGCGTCAATCAGCCCCAGCATTTT.

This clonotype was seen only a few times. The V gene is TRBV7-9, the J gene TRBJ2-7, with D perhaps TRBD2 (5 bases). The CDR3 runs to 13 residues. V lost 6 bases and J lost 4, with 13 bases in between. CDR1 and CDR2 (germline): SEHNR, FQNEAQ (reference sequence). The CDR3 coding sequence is TGTGCCAGCAGAGAAGCCCCGGGATACGAGCAGTACTTC. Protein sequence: CASREAPGYEQYF.